The rows below give T cell receptor beta chains drawn from one sample of a study of Ad26.COV2.S vaccination and SARS-CoV-2 variants. Sequenced by immunoSEQ multiplex PCR; TCRdb stores in-frame clones only, minus some. This sample carries some 340,000 clones, around 85% of them seen once, and the ten largest clones take 2.1%. Specimen: peripheral blood, collected in a trial of Ad26.COV2.S vaccine versus placebo. The receptors originated from a person between 18 and 60 years old who received the Ad26.COV2.S COVID-19 vaccine or a placebo. Each CDR3 is given with its conserved first and last residue. Each record gives: CDR3 length, V gene, J gene, clone size, D gene, CDR3 DNA, CDR3 protein. D genes are given only for firm matches. Clone size, where shown, is once, few, many, or a class for clones that have expanded.

CDR3 length: 14; V gene: TRBV11-3; J gene: TRBJ2-7; clone size: NA; D gene: NA; CDR3 DNA: TGTGCCAGCAGCCCCCAGGCGGAGTACTACGAGCAGTACTTC; CDR3 protein: CASSPQAEYYEQYF
CDR3 length: 14; V gene: TRBV28; J gene: TRBJ1-2; clone size: NA; D gene: NA; CDR3 DNA: TGTGCCAGCAGTTTATATGACGGACGCTATGGCTACACCTTC; CDR3 protein: CASSLYDGRYGYTF
CDR3 length: 16; V gene: TRBV11-3; J gene: TRBJ2-2; clone size: NA; D gene: TRBD2; CDR3 DNA: TGTGCCAGCAGGTCCCCGGGGGGTTGGGACACCGGGGAGCTGTTTTTT; CDR3 protein: CASRSPGGWDTGELFF
CDR3 length: 12; V gene: TRBV28; J gene: TRBJ1-1; clone size: NA; D gene: NA; CDR3 DNA: TGTGCCAGCAGTTCTTTGAGGACTGAAGCTTTCTTT; CDR3 protein: CASSSLRTEAFF
CDR3 length: 13; V gene: TRBV7-3; J gene: TRBJ1-2; clone size: NA; D gene: NA; CDR3 DNA: TGTGCCAGCAGCTTCGAGGGGGGTCTCGGCTACACCTTC; CDR3 protein: CASSFEGGLGYTF
CDR3 length: 13; V gene: TRBV5-1; J gene: TRBJ1-1; clone size: many; D gene: NA; CDR3 DNA: TGCGCCAGCAGCCCCAGTTGGGACACTGAAGCTTTCTTT; CDR3 protein: CASSPSWDTEAFF
CDR3 length: 14; V gene: TRBV19; J gene: TRBJ1-1; clone size: once; D gene: NA; CDR3 DNA: TGTGCCAGTAGTATCGGCCTTACGGGCACTGAAGCTTTCTTT; CDR3 protein: CASSIGLTGTEAFF
CDR3 length: 11; V gene: TRBV5-4; J gene: TRBJ1-1; clone size: NA; D gene: NA; CDR3 DNA: TGTGCCAGCAGCGCCGACAGTGAAGCTTTCTTT; CDR3 protein: CASSADSEAFF
CDR3 length: 14; V gene: TRBV5-1; J gene: TRBJ2-2; clone size: NA; D gene: NA; CDR3 DNA: TGCGCCAGCAGCTTGGCACAGAACACCGGGGAGCTGTTTTTT; CDR3 protein: CASSLAQNTGELFF
CDR3 length: 15; V gene: TRBV7-2; J gene: TRBJ2-1; clone size: NA; D gene: TRBD2; CDR3 DNA: TGTGCCAGCAGTTACACTAGCGGGGGACTCAGTGAGCAGTTCTTC; CDR3 protein: CASSYTSGGLSEQFF
CDR3 length: 14; V gene: TRBV29-1; J gene: TRBJ2-6; clone size: few; D gene: NA; CDR3 DNA: TGCAGCGTACTGCCTAGCTCTGGGGCCAACGTCCTGACTTTC; CDR3 protein: CSVLPSSGANVLTF
CDR3 length: 16; V gene: TRBV2; J gene: TRBJ1-6; clone size: NA; D gene: NA; CDR3 DNA: TGTGCCAGCAGTGAATTGTGGTTCTCCTATAATTCACCCCTCCACTTT; CDR3 protein: CASSELWFSYNSPLHF
CDR3 length: 16; V gene: TRBV6-5; J gene: TRBJ2-7; clone size: NA; D gene: TRBD1; CDR3 DNA: TGTGCCAGCAGTTACTCGGGGACAGGGATTTCCTACGAGCAGTACTTC; CDR3 protein: CASSYSGTGISYEQYF
CDR3 length: 14; V gene: TRBV2; J gene: TRBJ2-5; clone size: NA; D gene: TRBD1; CDR3 DNA: TGTGCCAGCAGTCCGGGACAGGGTGGAGAGACCCAGTACTTC; CDR3 protein: CASSPGQGGETQYF
CDR3 length: 13; V gene: TRBV12-3/TRBV12-4; J gene: TRBJ2-2; clone size: NA; D gene: NA; CDR3 DNA: TGTGCCAGCAGCCAATATGCCAACGGGGAGCTGTTTTTT; CDR3 protein: CASSQYANGELFF
CDR3 length: 15; V gene: TRBV7-2; J gene: TRBJ1-3; clone size: NA; D gene: NA; CDR3 DNA: TGTGCCAGCAGCTTAGCCTTCAGGGGAAGAAACACCATATATTTT; CDR3 protein: CASSLAFRGRNTIYF
CDR3 length: 12; V gene: TRBV13; J gene: TRBJ1-3; clone size: NA; D gene: NA; CDR3 DNA: TGTGCCAGCAGTGTTACGGGAAACACCATATATTTT; CDR3 protein: CASSVTGNTIYF
CDR3 length: 16; V gene: TRBV19; J gene: TRBJ2-7; clone size: NA; D gene: TRBD2; CDR3 DNA: TGTGCCAGTAGTATAAAGCGGGGAAAACTGTCCTACGAGCAGTACTTC; CDR3 protein: CASSIKRGKLSYEQYF
CDR3 length: 16; V gene: TRBV9; J gene: TRBJ1-2; clone size: NA; D gene: TRBD1; CDR3 DNA: TGTGCCAGCAGCGCGGAAGTAACAGGGGGCATGGGTGGCTACACCTTC; CDR3 protein: CASSAEVTGGMGGYTF
CDR3 length: 14; V gene: TRBV10-2; J gene: TRBJ1-1; clone size: few; D gene: NA; CDR3 DNA: TGCGCCAGCAGTGAGTCGCTCATGAACACTGAAGCTTTCTTT; CDR3 protein: CASSESLMNTEAFF
CDR3 length: 15; V gene: TRBV7-8; J gene: TRBJ1-2; clone size: NA; D gene: NA; CDR3 DNA: TGTGCCAGCAGCGTTGGGGACCCCACTAACTATGGCTACACCTTC; CDR3 protein: CASSVGDPTNYGYTF
CDR3 length: 14; V gene: TRBV27; J gene: TRBJ1-2; clone size: once; D gene: TRBD1; CDR3 DNA: TGTGCCAGCAGTTCCAAGACAGGGAGCTATGGCTACACCTTC; CDR3 protein: CASSSKTGSYGYTF
CDR3 length: 15; V gene: TRBV11-2; J gene: TRBJ1-1; clone size: NA; D gene: TRBD1; CDR3 DNA: TGTGCCAGCAGCATTACAGGGGCCGCGAACACTGAAGCTTTCTTT; CDR3 protein: CASSITGAANTEAFF
CDR3 length: 14; V gene: TRBV4-2; J gene: TRBJ1-1; clone size: NA; D gene: NA; CDR3 DNA: TGTGCCAGCAGCCAAGTGTGGGGGAGCACTGAAGCTTTCTTT; CDR3 protein: CASSQVWGSTEAFF
CDR3 length: 13; V gene: TRBV4-2; J gene: TRBJ1-2; clone size: NA; D gene: TRBD1; CDR3 DNA: TGTGCCAGCACCTGGACAGGGTGGGTGGGCTACACCTTC; CDR3 protein: CASTWTGWVGYTF
CDR3 length: 15; V gene: TRBV6-6; J gene: TRBJ2-2; clone size: NA; D gene: NA; CDR3 DNA: TGTGCCAGCAGTCCTCGCCCAGGATACACCGGGGAGCTGTTTTTT; CDR3 protein: CASSPRPGYTGELFF
CDR3 length: 14; V gene: TRBV6-6; J gene: TRBJ1-4; clone size: NA; D gene: TRBD1; CDR3 DNA: TGTGCCAGCAGTCACAGGGGGCAGTATGAAAAACTGTTTTTT; CDR3 protein: CASSHRGQYEKLFF
CDR3 length: 15; V gene: TRBV4-2; J gene: TRBJ2-2; clone size: NA; D gene: TRBD2; CDR3 DNA: TGTGCCAGCAGCCCGCGGGGGGGCCGTACCGGGGAGCTGTTTTTT; CDR3 protein: CASSPRGGRTGELFF
CDR3 length: 17; V gene: TRBV19; J gene: TRBJ1-2; clone size: NA; D gene: NA; CDR3 DNA: TGTGCCAGTAGCCCCCCTGGGGACCTAAGCGGGCTTCGAGGCTACACCTTC; CDR3 protein: CASSPPGDLSGLRGYTF
CDR3 length: 14; V gene: TRBV29-1; J gene: TRBJ2-7; clone size: NA; D gene: TRBD1; CDR3 DNA: TGCAGCGTCCAGATACAGGGGGAATACTACGAGCAGTACTTC; CDR3 protein: CSVQIQGEYYEQYF
CDR3 length: 17; V gene: TRBV15; J gene: TRBJ2-7; clone size: NA; D gene: NA; CDR3 DNA: TGTGCCACCAGCAGAGTCCCCAACCCTCGTAATACGTACGAGCAGTACTTC; CDR3 protein: CATSRVPNPRNTYEQYF
CDR3 length: 10; V gene: TRBV2; J gene: TRBJ2-5; clone size: NA; D gene: NA; CDR3 DNA: TGTGCCAGCAGCGAAGAGACCCAGTACTTC; CDR3 protein: CASSEETQYF
CDR3 length: 14; V gene: TRBV9; J gene: TRBJ1-2; clone size: NA; D gene: NA; CDR3 DNA: TGTGCCAGCAGCGTAGACAGGGCTGACTATGGCTACACCTTC; CDR3 protein: CASSVDRADYGYTF
CDR3 length: 14; V gene: TRBV4-1; J gene: TRBJ1-1; clone size: NA; D gene: NA; CDR3 DNA: TGCGCCAGCAGCCAAGGGCAGGAGGGTAGAGGAGCTTTCTTT; CDR3 protein: CASSQGQEGRGAFF
CDR3 length: 12; V gene: TRBV2; J gene: TRBJ2-5; clone size: NA; D gene: NA; CDR3 DNA: TGTGCTTTACGGGACAACCAAGAGACCCAGTACTTC; CDR3 protein: CALRDNQETQYF
CDR3 length: 16; V gene: TRBV7-9; J gene: TRBJ2-2; clone size: NA; D gene: NA; CDR3 DNA: TGTGCCAGCAGCCCTTTAGGAAGCAGGGACACCGGGGAGCTGTTTTTT; CDR3 protein: CASSPLGSRDTGELFF
CDR3 length: 13; V gene: TRBV12-3/TRBV12-4; J gene: TRBJ1-2; clone size: NA; D gene: NA; CDR3 DNA: TGTGCCAGCAGTTACCGGGCAGACTATGGCTACACCTTC; CDR3 protein: CASSYRADYGYTF
CDR3 length: 14; V gene: TRBV9; J gene: TRBJ2-1; clone size: NA; D gene: NA; CDR3 DNA: TGTGCCAGCAGCGTATCCTCTTCCTACAATGAGCAGTTCTTC; CDR3 protein: CASSVSSSYNEQFF
CDR3 length: 14; V gene: TRBV3-1/TRBV3-2; J gene: TRBJ1-4; clone size: NA; D gene: NA; CDR3 DNA: TGTGCCAGCAGCCAAGGAGGGGATAACGAAAAACTGTTTTTT; CDR3 protein: CASSQGGDNEKLFF
CDR3 length: 15; V gene: TRBV4-1; J gene: TRBJ2-2; clone size: NA; D gene: TRBD1; CDR3 DNA: TGCGCCAGCAGCCTAGGGGGCTTCGGTACCGGGGAGCTGTTTTTT; CDR3 protein: CASSLGGFGTGELFF
CDR3 length: 13; V gene: TRBV6-5; J gene: TRBJ1-2; clone size: NA; D gene: NA; CDR3 DNA: TGTGCCAGCAGCAAGACAGGCCTCGTGGGCTACACCTTC; CDR3 protein: CASSKTGLVGYTF
CDR3 length: 13; V gene: TRBV30; J gene: TRBJ2-3; clone size: NA; D gene: NA; CDR3 DNA: TGTGCCTGGAGCGGGGACCTCACAGATACGCAGTATTTT; CDR3 protein: CAWSGDLTDTQYF
CDR3 length: 15; V gene: TRBV14; J gene: TRBJ2-5; clone size: NA; D gene: NA; CDR3 DNA: TGTGCCAGCAGCCAAGATGGAGGGTCCCAAGAGACCCAGTACTTC; CDR3 protein: CASSQDGGSQETQYF
CDR3 length: 15; V gene: TRBV25-1; J gene: TRBJ1-4; clone size: few; D gene: TRBD1; CDR3 DNA: TGTGCCAGCAGTGCGATAGACAGGGACTTCTCTAAACTGTTTTTT; CDR3 protein: CASSAIDRDFSKLFF
CDR3 length: 15; V gene: TRBV3-1/TRBV3-2; J gene: TRBJ2-1; clone size: NA; D gene: NA; CDR3 DNA: TGTGCCAGCAGCCAATACGAGAGAATTAACAATGAGCAGTTCTTC; CDR3 protein: CASSQYERINNEQFF
CDR3 length: 16; V gene: TRBV4-1; J gene: TRBJ2-2; clone size: NA; D gene: TRBD1; CDR3 DNA: TGCGCCAGCAACCCTACAGGACAGGGGAACACCGGGGAGCTGTTTTTT; CDR3 protein: CASNPTGQGNTGELFF